The 20 T cell receptor beta chains below come from one sample, sequenced in a study of cytomegalovirus exposure and HLA in healthy donors. The PCR ran on 60 Vbeta and 13 Jbeta primers. Using immunoSEQ multiplex PCR, the repertoire was profiled, and TCRdb retains in-frame clones only, with some absent. Of about 200,000 clones in the sample, around 80% are singletons; the top ten hold approximately 4%. Sequenced: PBMCs. These receptors were obtained from a woman younger than 45 in good health and CMV-seropositive.

This chain links TRBV11-2 with TRBJ2-7; D remains ambiguous. Trimming removed 5 bases from V and 5 bases from J, with 19 bases in between. This CDR3 spans 15 amino acids. Germline V lookup: CDR1 SGHAT, CDR2 FQNNGV. The CDR3 bases are TGTGCCAGCAGCGCAGAGGAAGAAATGCACCACGAGCAGTACTTC. This codes for CASSAEEEMHHEQYF.

This sequence joins TRBV27 and TRBJ1-6; 9 nucleotides line up with TRBD1. Germline CDR1 is MNHEY and CDR2 is SMNVEV (reference sequence). The CDR3 is 13 amino acids. With 8 bases clipped from V and 10 bases from J, the junction kept 6 bases outside the gene matches. CDR3 bases: TGTGCCAGCGGAACAGGGGGCGGGTCACCCCTCCACTTT. Translation: CASGTGGGSPLHF.

The chain combines TRBV27 with TRBJ2-3; 9 bases are a match to TRBD1. J lost 3 bases, V lost 6 bases, and 10 bases had no gene match. This CDR3 is built from 16 residues. Per germline, CDR1 MNHEY and CDR2 SMNVEV (reference sequence). The CDR3 region is CASRTYRGLETDTQYF. For the CDR3, the DNA is TGTGCCAGCAGGACTTACAGGGGGCTGGAGACAGATACGCAGTATTTT.

The chain uses TRBV11-2 and TRBJ1-4; the match to TRBD1 covers 7 bases. Trimming at V came to 1 base and at J to 4 bases, leaving 9 bases not matched to a gene. The CDR3 totals 17 residues. Germline loops: CDR1 SGHAT, CDR2 FQNNGV. The CDR3, as DNA: TGTGCCAGCAGCTTAGGACAGGGCCGAATAAGTAATGAAAAACTGTTTTTT. Encoded protein: CASSLGQGRISNEKLFF.

CDR3 loop: CASSTRRADTQYF. The CDR3 bases are TGTGCCAGCAGCACTCGCCGGGCAGATACGCAGTATTTT. The gene calls are TRBV7-6 and TRBJ2-3; no clear D gene. The CDR3 extends over 13 amino acids. With 5 bases removed from V and 4 bases from J, the gap between germline ends came to 10 bases. Germline CDR1 SGHVS, CDR2 FNYEAQ.

J is TRBJ2-1 and V is TRBV6-5, with unresolved D. CDR1 is MNHEY, CDR2 SVGAGI, per germline. Between the trimmed V and J ends, which lost 2 bases and 7 bases, there was a span of 18 bases. CDR3 length equals 16 residues. This CDR3 is CASSYANAINENEQFF. The DNA for the CDR3 is TGTGCCAGCAGTTACGCGAATGCCATTAACGAAAATGAGCAGTTCTTC.

The chain is built from TRBV9 and TRBJ2-7, with 7 positions matching TRBD2. The germline V gene has CDR1 SGDLS and CDR2 YYNGEE. V lost 1 base and J lost 7; bases outside the gene matches: 11. The CDR3 is 15 residues long. CDR3 bases: TGTGCCAGCAGCGTAAAGGGCGGGGGACTTTCTGAGCAGTACTTC. Translating gives CASSVKGGGLSEQYF.

This clone was detected only a few times. The chain has TRBV6-5 and TRBJ2-2, with D possibly TRBD2 on 6 matching bases. CDR1 is MNHEY and CDR2 is SVGAGI in the germline V gene. V was cut by 8 bases and J by 2 bases, with 12 bases left in between. The CDR3 contains 14 residues. This CDR3 reads CASSRTINTGELFF. The CDR3 nucleotides read TGTGCCAGCTCTAGGACTATCAACACCGGGGAGCTGTTTTTT.

The gene calls are TRBV2 and TRBJ1-1; D uncertain. Germline V gene data show CDR1 as SNHLY and CDR2 as FYNNEI. The CDR3 is 12 residues long. Trimming pared 8 bases from V and 4 bases from J, leaving 11 bases between. The chain's CDR3 is CASVPGSTEAFF. CDR3 DNA: TGTGCCAGCGTCCCGGGGTCCACTGAAGCTTTCTTT.

Sample share makes this clone medium-sized (0.01 to 0.1%). The chain couples TRBV11-2 to TRBJ2-7; maybe TRBD1 (6 bases). CDR3 length: 14 amino acids. V was clipped by 3 bases and J by 1 base, with 10 bases between them. The germline V gene encodes CDR1 SGHAT and CDR2 FQNNGV. In nucleotides, the CDR3 is TGTGCCAGCAGCTTCCGGGACACTTCCTACGAGCAGTACTTC. Its translation is CASSFRDTSYEQYF.

The chain combines TRBV7-9 with TRBJ1-3, with no clear D. The V gene lost 1 base and the J gene lost 4 bases, with 5 bases spanning the gap. Germline V gene sequence: CDR1 SEHNR, CDR2 FQNEAQ (reference sequence). The CDR3 length is 13 residues. The CDR3 DNA is TGTGCCAGCAGCTTAGTCGGGGGAAACACCATATATTTT. Protein: CASSLVGGNTIYF.

The chain is built from TRBV11-2 and TRBJ2-7; no firm D call. Per germline, CDR1 SGHAT and CDR2 FQNNGV. The CDR3 is 11 residues long. With 8 bases removed from V and 4 bases from J, the gap between germline ends came to 9 bases. The CDR3 protein is CASWFGYEQYF. The CDR3 DNA sequence: TGTGCCAGCTGGTTCGGTTACGAGCAGTACTTC. Together with reference TRBV11-2 and TRBJ2-7, the CDR3 gives the full variable domain: EAGVAQSPRYKIIEKRQSVAFWCNPISGHATLYWYQQILGQGPKLLIQFQNNGVVDDSQLPKDRFSAERLKGVDSTLKIQPAKLEDSAVYLCASWFGYEQYFGPGTRLTVT.

CDR3 DNA sequence: TGCGCCAGCAGCAAACTAGCGGGAGTCATCAATGAGCAGTTCTTC. This codes for CASSKLAGVINEQFF. This rearrangement joins TRBV4-1 to TRBJ2-1; 11 bases align to TRBD2. The J segment lost 6 bases and the V segment lost 5 bases, leaving 6 bases of the junction unmatched. The CDR3 loop spans 15 amino acids. Germline CDR1 and CDR2: MGHRA and YSYEKL.

The J gene is TRBJ2-5, the V gene TRBV7-9; a possible D gene is TRBD1 (5 bases). The CDR3 is 15 amino acids. The V gene lost 5 bases and the J gene lost 5 bases, with 18 bases spanning the gap. Looked up from germline, CDR1 is SEHNR and CDR2 is FQNEAQ (reference sequence). The DNA for the CDR3 is TGTGCCAGCAGCGCAAAGGGGCCGAAAGGGGAGACCCAGTACTTC. Its translation is CASSAKGPKGETQYF.

This chain connects TRBV6-6 to TRBJ2-1; 7 bases match TRBD1. Germline lookup yields CDR1 MNHNY and CDR2 SVGAGI (reference sequence). The CDR3 is 14 amino acids. V lost 5 bases, J lost 6 bases, and 7 bases stayed unmatched. In DNA form, the CDR3 reads TGTGCCAGCAGTACCCTTGCAGGGGGCAATGAGCAGTTCTTC. Translation: CASSTLAGGNEQFF.

This chain links TRBV5-1 with TRBJ1-2, with D possibly being TRBD1 (5 bases). V was trimmed by 3 bases and J by 3 bases, leaving 15 bases between them. This CDR3 spans 15 amino acids. Looked up from germline, CDR1 is SGHRS and CDR2 is YFSETQ. The DNA for the CDR3 is TGCGCCAGCAGCTCCTTTGTGGGGCTGGACTATGGCTACACCTTC. Translation: CASSSFVGLDYGYTF.

This chain connects TRBV19 to TRBJ2-2, with TRBD2 identical over 8 bases. CDR1 is LNHDA, CDR2 SQIVND, per germline (reference sequence). The junction had 16 bases not matched to a gene; V was cut back by 7 bases and J by 6 bases. This CDR3 spans 17 amino acids. The DNA of the CDR3 is TGTGCCAGTAACTGGTGGAACGGGGGGGAGATGGCCGGGGAGCTGTTTTTT. It encodes CASNWWNGGEMAGELFF.

This clone was found once. CDR3 DNA sequence: TGTGCCAGCAGAACTAGACAGGATTGGTCTGAAGCTTTCTTT. As protein: CASRTRQDWSEAFF. The rearrangement uses TRBV11-2 and TRBJ1-1, with a possible D match to TRBD1 (6 bases). Germline V lookup: CDR1 SGHAT, CDR2 FQNNGV. The CDR3 contains 14 residues. Trimming shortened V by 6 bases and J by 6 bases, and 17 bases separated the two germline ends.

V is TRBV7-2 and J is TRBJ2-3; D may be TRBD2 (6 bases). V was clipped by 2 bases and J by 15 bases, with 18 bases between them. The CDR3 spans 13 residues. Germline V gene sequence: CDR1 SGHTA, CDR2 FQGNSA. The CDR3 sequence: CASSLSRPSEKYF. Written as DNA, the CDR3 is TGTGCCAGCAGCTTAAGCCGACCTAGCGAGAAATATTTT.

The genes are TRBV9 and TRBJ2-3, with TRBD2 as a possible D gene (5 bases). Germline lookup yields CDR1 SGDLS and CDR2 YYNGEE. The CDR3 covers 16 residues. Trimming removed 2 bases from V and 2 bases from J, with 15 bases in between. This CDR3 is CASSVGSGGPTDTQYF. CDR3 DNA: TGTGCCAGCAGCGTGGGAAGCGGAGGCCCCACAGATACGCAGTATTTT.